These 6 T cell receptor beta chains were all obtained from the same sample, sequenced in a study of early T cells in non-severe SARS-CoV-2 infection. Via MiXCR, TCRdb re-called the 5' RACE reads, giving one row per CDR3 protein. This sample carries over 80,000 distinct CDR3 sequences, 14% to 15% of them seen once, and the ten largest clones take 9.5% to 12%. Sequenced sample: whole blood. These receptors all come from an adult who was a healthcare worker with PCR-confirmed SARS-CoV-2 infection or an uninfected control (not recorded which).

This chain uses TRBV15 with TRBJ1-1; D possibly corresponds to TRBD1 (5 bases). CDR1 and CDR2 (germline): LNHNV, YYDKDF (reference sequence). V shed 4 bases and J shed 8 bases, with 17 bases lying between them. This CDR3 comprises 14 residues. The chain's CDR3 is CATSTTGTEAEAFF. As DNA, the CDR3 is TGTGCCACCAGCACTACCGGGACGGAGGCGGAAGCTTTCTTT.

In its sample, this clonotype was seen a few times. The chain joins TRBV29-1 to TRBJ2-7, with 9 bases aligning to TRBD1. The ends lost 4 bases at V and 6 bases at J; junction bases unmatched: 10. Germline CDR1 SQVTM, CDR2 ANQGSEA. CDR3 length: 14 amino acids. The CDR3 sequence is CSVVERTGDSEQYF. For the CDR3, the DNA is TGCAGCGTTGTAGAGCGGACAGGGGATAGCGAGCAGTACTTC.

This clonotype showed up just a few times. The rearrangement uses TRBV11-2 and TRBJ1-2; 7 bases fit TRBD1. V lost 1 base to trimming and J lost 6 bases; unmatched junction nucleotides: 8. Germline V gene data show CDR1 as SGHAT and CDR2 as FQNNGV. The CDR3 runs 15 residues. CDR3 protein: CASSLGVRQGDGYTF. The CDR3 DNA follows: TGTGCCAGCAGCTTAGGGGTTCGACAGGGCGATGGCTACACCTTC.

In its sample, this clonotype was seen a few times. CDR3 region: CASSGSSGGKEQFF. DNA for the CDR3: TGTGCCAGCAGCGGGTCTAGCGGGGGGAAAGAGCAGTTCTTC. The chain has TRBV9 and TRBJ2-1; TRBD2 matches 11 bases. There are 14 residues in the CDR3. V shed 3 bases and J 10 bases; nucleotides not matched to a gene: 6. The germline V gene encodes CDR1 SGDLS and CDR2 YYNGEE.

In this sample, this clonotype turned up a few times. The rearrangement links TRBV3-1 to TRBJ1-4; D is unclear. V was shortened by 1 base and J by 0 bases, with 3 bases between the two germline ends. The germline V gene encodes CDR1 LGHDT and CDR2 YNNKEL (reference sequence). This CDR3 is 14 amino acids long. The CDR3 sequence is CASSQGATNEKLFF. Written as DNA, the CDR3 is TGTGCCAGCAGCCAAGGTGCAACTAATGAAAAACTGTTTTTT.

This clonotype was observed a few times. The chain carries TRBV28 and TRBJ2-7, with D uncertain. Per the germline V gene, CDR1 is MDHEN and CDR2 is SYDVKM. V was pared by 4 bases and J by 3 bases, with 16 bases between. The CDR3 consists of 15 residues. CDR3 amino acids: CASSSAMAEGYEQYF. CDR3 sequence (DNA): TGTGCCAGCAGTTCAGCCATGGCAGAAGGCTACGAGCAGTACTTC.